The 20 T cell receptor beta chains presented below share a single source sample, sequenced in a study of cytomegalovirus exposure and HLA in healthy donors. The primer mix had 60 Vbeta and 13 Jbeta primers. Repertoires were generated with immunoSEQ multiplex PCR, while TCRdb's copy carries only in-frame clones and drops some. The table lists approximately 280,000 clones, around nine tenths of them singletons. Sequencing was performed on PBMCs. Receptors originate from a woman younger than 35 in good health and CMV-seronegative.

CDR3 sequence: CASRGSGGRSPLHF. CDR3 bases: TGTGCCAGCAGAGGGTCGGGGGGCCGCTCACCCCTCCACTTT. The chain couples TRBV2 to TRBJ1-6; perhaps TRBD1 as D (6 bases). Germline CDR1 SNHLY, CDR2 FYNNEI. Trimming cost V 6 bases and J 10 bases, with 16 bases left between them. This CDR3 comprises 14 residues. Using reference TRBV2 and TRBJ1-6 for the parts outside the CDR3, the full variable domain is EPEVTQTPSHQVTQMGQEVILRCVPISNHLYFYWYRQILGQKVEFLVSFYNNEISEKSEIFDDQFSVERPDGSNFTLKIRSTKLEDSAMYFCASRGSGGRSPLHFGNGTRLTVT.

This clone was seen at least ten times. The chain links TRBV2 to TRBJ1-6; 10 bases align to TRBD1. Per the germline V gene, CDR1 is SNHLY and CDR2 is FYNNEI. The CDR3 totals 14 residues. The V and J ends lost 6 bases and 12 bases, in that order; junction bases with no gene match: 8. Written as DNA, the CDR3 is TGTGCCAGCAGGCACGACAGGGGGCTAGGACCCCTCCACTTT. This codes for CASRHDRGLGPLHF. Drawing the rest from reference TRBV2 and TRBJ1-6, the complete variable domain is EPEVTQTPSHQVTQMGQEVILRCVPISNHLYFYWYRQILGQKVEFLVSFYNNEISEKSEIFDDQFSVERPDGSNFTLKIRSTKLEDSAMYFCASRHDRGLGPLHFGNGTRLTVT.

V usage is TRBV29-1 and J usage is TRBJ1-6; D is possibly TRBD1 (5 bases). The V end lost 5 bases, the J end lost 8 bases, and 13 bases lay between the germline ends. There are 13 residues in the CDR3. Germline V gives CDR1 SQVTM, CDR2 ANQGSEA. The CDR3 sequence: CSVIPSGDSPLHF. CDR3 nucleotide sequence: TGCAGCGTTATACCCTCGGGGGATTCACCCCTCCACTTT.

V usage is TRBV5-1 and J usage is TRBJ2-6; D ambiguous. The CDR3 contains 16 residues. Germline V lookup: CDR1 SGHRS, CDR2 YFSETQ. V dropped 0 bases and J dropped 2 bases, with 9 bases sitting between them. CDR3 region: CASSLEYTPGANVLTF. As DNA, the CDR3 is TGCGCCAGCAGCTTGGAATACACCCCTGGGGCCAACGTCCTGACTTTC.

V gene TRBV13 combines with J gene TRBJ2-5; possible D gene TRBD1, 6 bases. Germline CDR1 and CDR2: PRHDT and FYEKMQ (reference sequence). Trimming shortened V by 5 bases and J by 7 bases, and 23 bases separated the two germline ends. The CDR3 is 16 amino acids. The CDR3 region is CASSRTGPANLGTQYF. DNA of the CDR3: TGTGCCAGCAGCCGCACAGGGCCCGCGAATTTGGGGACCCAGTACTTC.

The chain combines TRBV4-1 with TRBJ2-5; 9 bases line up with TRBD1. The germline CDR1 and CDR2 sequences are MGHRA and YSYEKL. V was clipped by 3 bases and J by 6 bases; unmatched bases: 11. This CDR3 comprises 16 residues. In DNA form, the CDR3 reads TGCGCCAGCAGCCAGATAAGACAGGGGGGTTCTAAGACCCAGTACTTC. It yields the protein CASSQIRQGGSKTQYF.

This chain connects TRBV6-6 to TRBJ2-5, with 11 bases aligning to TRBD2. The DNA matches TRBJ2-7 better at its end, which makes the J call doubtful. There are 14 residues in the CDR3. The germline V gene has CDR1 MNHNY and CDR2 SVGAGI (reference sequence). Written as DNA, the CDR3 is TGTGCCAGCAGTTCTAGCGGGGGGAGCTACGAGCAGTACTTC. Translation gives CASSSSGGSYEQYF.

This chain links TRBV4-1 with TRBJ1-2, with D perhaps matching TRBD1 (6 bases). This CDR3 has 16 residues. The V gene's germline CDR1 is MGHRA and CDR2 YSYEKL. V was shortened by 3 bases and J by 4 bases, with 18 bases between the two germline ends. CDR3 loop: CASSHEWVRGVYGYTF. As DNA, the CDR3 is TGCGCCAGCAGCCACGAATGGGTCAGGGGCGTCTATGGCTACACCTTC.

J is TRBJ1-5 and V is TRBV7-8; the D gene is possibly TRBD1 (5 bases). Looked up from germline, CDR1 is SGHVS and CDR2 is FQNEAQ. CDR3 size: 15 residues. V lost 5 bases and J lost 7, with 18 bases in between. CDR3 residues: CASSLSPGGVQPQHF. In DNA form, the CDR3 reads TGTGCCAGCAGCCTATCCCCGGGGGGGGTGCAGCCCCAGCATTTT.

This chain links TRBV9 with TRBJ2-7; D perhaps matches TRBD1 (7 bases). In germline, CDR1 is SGDLS, CDR2 YYNGEE. The germline V and J ends were trimmed by 1 base and 0 bases, with 11 bases remaining between them. This CDR3 has 15 residues. The DNA of the CDR3 is TGTGCCAGCAGCGTAACGGGGGACAGCTCCTACGAGCAGTACTTC. This sequence encodes CASSVTGDSSYEQYF.

The rearrangement links TRBV18 to TRBJ2-1; D remains unclear. Trimming took 3 bases from V and 0 from J, leaving 15 bases between them. CDR1 KGHSH and CDR2 LQKENI come from the germline V gene. The CDR3 contains 17 residues. The CDR3 loop is CASSPIRAPSSYNEQFF. DNA for the CDR3: TGTGCCAGCTCACCGATCCGAGCCCCGAGCTCCTACAATGAGCAGTTCTTC.

The chain has TRBV6-1 and TRBJ2-5; TRBD2 aligns across 14 bases. This CDR3 spans 19 amino acids. Germline CDR1 reads MNHNS; CDR2 reads SASEGT. Germline trimming cut 0 bases from V and 2 bases from J; bases unmatched to any gene: 8. The CDR3 coding sequence is TGTGCCAGCAGTGAAGCCCCTAGGACTAGCGGGGGGATACAAGAGACCCAGTACTTC. Its protein product is CASSEAPRTSGGIQETQYF.

The V gene is TRBV7-9, the J gene TRBJ2-5, with 13 nucleotides matching TRBD2. The germline gives CDR1 SEHNR, CDR2 FQNEAQ (reference sequence). V gave up 8 bases and J gave up 4 bases; unmatched junction bases: 10. The CDR3 runs to 16 residues. In nucleotides, the CDR3 is TGTGCCAGCGCTCGCCCGGGACTAGCGGGACTAGAGACCCAGTACTTC. Translation: CASARPGLAGLETQYF.

The chain couples TRBV10-3 to TRBJ1-5; the match to TRBD1 covers 9 bases. The length of the CDR3 is 16 residues. CDR1 is ENHRY, CDR2 SYGVKD, per germline. The J segment lost 2 bases and the V segment lost 10 bases, leaving 12 bases of the junction unmatched. Written as DNA, the CDR3 is TGTGCCACCAATAACCGGGACAGGGTTTGCAATCAGCCCCAGCATTTT. It encodes CATNNRDRVCNQPQHF.

This clone was found once. The gene calls are TRBV28 and TRBJ2-7; possibly TRBD2 for D (5 bases). The germline V gene has CDR1 MDHEN and CDR2 SYDVKM. V dropped 6 bases and J dropped 3 bases, with 9 bases sitting between them. The CDR3 length is 12 residues. The chain's CDR3 is CASSSGVYEQYF. CDR3 nucleotides: TGTGCCAGCAGCTCCGGGGTCTACGAGCAGTACTTC.

The J gene is TRBJ2-1, the V gene TRBV9; the match to TRBD2 covers 10 bases. V gave up 0 bases and J gave up 6 bases; unmatched junction bases: 3. The CDR3 sequence is 15 residues long. Germline lookup yields CDR1 SGDLS and CDR2 YYNGEE. The CDR3 sequence: CASSVGSGGVNEQFF. DNA of the CDR3: TGTGCCAGCAGCGTAGGCAGCGGGGGGGTCAATGAGCAGTTCTTC.

This clone was detected only once. This CDR3 is also generated by other DNA sequences in the sample. This chain joins TRBV5-8 and TRBJ2-3; 7 bases line up with TRBD1. There are 15 residues in the CDR3. Germline lookup yields CDR1 SGHTS and CDR2 YDEGEE. Germline trimming cut 2 bases from V and 0 bases from J; bases unmatched to any gene: 3. The CDR3 loop is CASSLGQASTDTQYF. CDR3 sequence (DNA): TGTGCCAGCAGCTTAGGACAGGCTAGCACAGATACGCAGTATTTT. The variable domain in full, with the rest retrieved from reference TRBV5-8 and TRBJ2-3, is EAGVTQSPTHLIKTRGQQATLRCSPISGHTSVYWYQQALGLGLQFLLWYDEGEERNRGNFPPRFSGRQFPNYSSELNVNALELEDSALYLCASSLGQASTDTQYFGPGTRLTVL.

J is TRBJ2-3 and V is TRBV4-1, with 7 nucleotides matching TRBD2. With V trimmed by 1 base and J by 3 bases, 1 base remained unmatched. The CDR3 is 14 amino acids. Germline CDR1 and CDR2: MGHRA and YSYEKL. The DNA for the CDR3 is TGCGCCAGCAGCCAAGGTAGCGGGACAGATACGCAGTATTTT. Amino acids: CASSQGSGTDTQYF.

The chain combines TRBV18 with TRBJ2-1, with TRBD2 identical over 8 bases. CDR3 size: 16 residues. CDR1 and CDR2 from the germline V gene are KGHSH and LQKENI. The ends lost 11 bases at V and 5 bases at J; junction bases unmatched: 17. CDR3 protein: CAGQREASGFHNEQFF. The CDR3, as DNA: TGTGCCGGCCAACGGGAGGCTAGCGGGTTTCACAATGAGCAGTTCTTC. Complete variable domain (other parts from reference TRBV18 and TRBJ2-1): NAGVMQNPRHLVRRRGQEARLRCSPMKGHSHVYWYRQLPEEGLKFMVYLQKENIIDESGMPKERFSAEFPKEGPSILRIQQVVRGDSAAYFCAGQREASGFHNEQFFGPGTRLTVL.

In nucleotides, the CDR3 is TGCGCCAGCAGCCCAGGACAGGGTGGCGAGCAGTACTTC. Its translation: CASSPGQGGEQYF. The rearrangement links TRBV5-1 to TRBJ2-7, with 8 bases identical to TRBD1. J gave up 6 bases and V 4 bases, and 6 bases lay outside the gene matches. The CDR3 has 13 residues. Germline CDR1 reads SGHRS; CDR2 reads YFSETQ.